Listed here are 26 T cell receptor beta chains from one sample, sequenced in a study of T cells expressing NK-cell markers. TCRdb re-called the 5' RACE reads, yielding one record per CDR3 amino acid sequence without DNA. Listed are a few hundred thousand distinct CDR3 sequences; 0.39% falls within the top ten. The sequencing input was blood T cells: a sorted CD56 or NKG2C T cell subset, CD4+ or CD8+ T cells, or bulk PBMC T cells (not recorded which). Receptors were obtained from a man in his late teens or twenties in good health.

The rearrangement links TRBV25-1 to TRBJ1-1; the TRBD1 assignment by TCRdb is unverifiable without DNA. The CDR3 spans 16 residues. Per germline, CDR1 MGHDK and CDR2 SYGVNS. The CDR3 here is CASSEGGQFMNTEAFF.

V gene TRBV29-1 combines with J gene TRBJ2-5; the TCRdb call, TRBD1, lacks DNA for checking. The CDR3 loop spans 16 amino acids. Germline V gene data show CDR1 as SQVTM and CDR2 as ANQGSEA. CDR3 sequence: CSVEFDGKSFGETQYF.

The chain recombines TRBV4-2 with TRBJ2-1. Germline assignment: CDR1 LGHNA and CDR2 YNFKEQ. The CDR3 runs 11 residues. CDR3 sequence: CASARGNEQFF.

This chain links TRBV30 with TRBJ1-6; there is no DNA to check the TCRdb D call of TRBD1. CDR1 is GTSNPN, CDR2 SVGIG, per germline (reference sequence). There are 14 residues in the CDR3. The CDR3 protein is CAWTDRGNNSPLHF.

The chain links TRBV27 to TRBJ2-7; the TCRdb call, TRBD2, lacks DNA for checking. This CDR3 is built from 14 residues. The germline V gene has CDR1 MNHEY and CDR2 SMNVEV (reference sequence). The CDR3 protein is CASSSPGLIYEQYF.

This chain uses TRBV4-1 with TRBJ2-5. CDR1 and CDR2 (germline): MGHRA, YSYEKL. The CDR3 loop spans 14 amino acids. The CDR3: CASSQVVVQETQYF.

V and J are TRBV6-1 and TRBJ2-5; lacking DNA, the TRBD2 call made by TCRdb goes unchecked. The germline gives CDR1 MNHNS, CDR2 SASEGT. The CDR3 length is 13 residues. CDR3 loop: CATAAKYQETQYF.

The V call is TRBV29-1, the J call TRBJ2-3. The germline gives CDR1 SQVTM, CDR2 ANQGSEA. There are 11 residues in the CDR3. CDR3 protein: CGVASTDTQYF.

CDR3: CSARDKLSGRRADTQYF. This chain joins TRBV20-1 and TRBJ2-3; the TRBD2 assignment by TCRdb is unverifiable without DNA. Germline lookup yields CDR1 DFQATT and CDR2 SNEGSKA (reference sequence). The CDR3 covers 17 residues.

The V gene is TRBV5-1, the J gene TRBJ2-5; TCRdb lists TRBD2, though no DNA is available to test this call. The CDR3 has 13 amino acids. Germline CDR1 reads SGHRS; CDR2 reads YFSETQ. The CDR3 reads CASRGTSFETQYF. The whole variable domain, filled in from reference TRBV5-1 and TRBJ2-5, reads KAGVTQTPRYLIKTRGQQVTLSCSPISGHRSVSWYQQTPGQGLQFLFEYFSETQRNKGNFPGRFSGRQFSNSRSEMNVSTLELGDSALYLCASRGTSFETQYFGPGTRLLVL.

The rearrangement joins TRBV20-1 to TRBJ1-2; TCRdb gives TRBD1 as the D gene, but with no DNA this cannot be confirmed. The CDR3 consists of 13 residues. Looked up from germline, CDR1 is DFQATT and CDR2 is SNEGSKA (reference sequence). The chain's CDR3 is CSAFRGRAYGYTF.

This sequence joins TRBV5-1 and TRBJ2-1. Germline CDR1 and CDR2: SGHRS and YFSETQ. The CDR3 runs to 11 residues. The CDR3 spells CASSSDNEQFF.

The chain links TRBV5-6 to TRBJ2-3; the D call of TRBD1 rests on TCRdb alone, since no DNA is present to check it. Germline V gene lookup returns CDR1 SGHDT and CDR2 YYEEEE. The CDR3 spans 15 residues. CDR3 residues: CASSLGQGRPDTQYF.

This chain uses TRBV12-3 or TRBV12-4 with TRBJ2-4; the TCRdb call, TRBD1, lacks DNA for checking. CDR3 length: 17 amino acids. The CDR3 spells CASSLAGDRGWRNIQYF.

The chain is built from TRBV29-1 and TRBJ1-2; the D call from TCRdb, TRBD1, cannot be confirmed without DNA. CDR1 is SQVTM and CDR2 is ANQGSEA in the germline V gene. CDR3 length: 14 residues. The CDR3 sequence: CSVPGQGTHSGYTF.

This rearrangement joins TRBV13 to TRBJ2-7; with no DNA, the TCRdb D assignment of TRBD1 cannot be verified. CDR3 length: 19 amino acids. CDR1 PRHDT and CDR2 FYEKMQ come from the germline V gene (reference sequence). CDR3 protein: CASSLGLSGQGSGSYEQYF. Together with reference TRBV13 and TRBJ2-7, the CDR3 gives the full variable domain: AAGVIQSPRHLIKEKRETATLKCYPIPRHDTVYWYQQGPGQDPQFLISFYEKMQSDKGSIPDRFSAQQFSDYHSELNMSSLELGDSALYFCASSLGLSGQGSGSYEQYFGPGTRLTVT.

The chain uses TRBV2 and TRBJ1-5; TCRdb indicates TRBD1, and absent DNA this call remains unverified. CDR1 is SNHLY, CDR2 FYNNEI, per germline. The CDR3 runs to 14 residues. The CDR3 region is CASRNTEGGQPQHF. Combining the CDR3 with reference TRBV2 and TRBJ1-5 gives the whole variable domain EPEVTQTPSHQVTQMGQEVILRCVPISNHLYFYWYRQILGQKVEFLVSFYNNEISEKSEIFDDQFSVERPDGSNFTLKIRSTKLEDSAMYFCASRNTEGGQPQHFGDGTRLSIL.

The chain joins TRBV5-6 to TRBJ2-1; the TRBD1 assignment by TCRdb is unverifiable without DNA. Germline CDR1 is SGHDT and CDR2 is YYEEEE. This CDR3 is built from 14 residues. CDR3 amino acids: CASSLARTVNEQFF.

The V gene is TRBV9, the J gene TRBJ1-4; TCRdb's D call of TRBD1 is untestable without DNA. The V gene's germline CDR1 is SGDLS and CDR2 YYNGEE. The CDR3 runs to 15 residues. The CDR3 spells CASSPRGQVNEKLFF.

The chain combines TRBV29-1 with TRBJ1-2. Germline V gene lookup returns CDR1 SQVTM and CDR2 ANQGSEA. The CDR3 is 12 amino acids. CDR3 amino acids: CSVVSAAGGYTF. Variable domain in full (rest from reference TRBV29-1 and TRBJ1-2): SAVISQKPSRDICQRGTSLTIQCQVDSQVTMMFWYRQQPGQSLTLIATANQGSEATYESGFVIDKFPISRPNLTFSTLTVSNMSPEDSSIYLCSVVSAAGGYTFGSGTRLTVV.

The chain combines TRBV10-3 with TRBJ2-5; TCRdb names TRBD1, which stays unverified in the absence of DNA. The germline gives CDR1 ENHRY, CDR2 SYGVKD. The CDR3 extends over 14 amino acids. The CDR3: CATLRQHPQETQYF.

The V call is TRBV11-2, the J call TRBJ2-4. This CDR3 contains 16 residues. Per germline, CDR1 SGHAT and CDR2 FQNNGV. The chain's CDR3 is CASSLVPGLAKNIQYF.

The CDR3 protein is CASSRIQGFGIQYF. This chain joins TRBV5-5 and TRBJ2-4; TCRdb proposes TRBD1, but this gene call is untestable without DNA. This CDR3 contains 14 residues. Germline values: CDR1 SGHKS, CDR2 YYEKEE (reference sequence).

The CDR3: CSAYRSTDEAFF. V usage is TRBV29-1 and J usage is TRBJ1-1; the D gene TCRdb calls, TRBD1, cannot be checked with no DNA. This CDR3 is built from 12 residues. Per germline, CDR1 SQVTM and CDR2 ANQGSEA.

The chain joins TRBV24-1 to TRBJ2-2; TCRdb's assignment of TRBD1 cannot be checked, as there is no DNA. This CDR3 has 13 amino acids. Germline V gene lookup returns CDR1 KGHDR and CDR2 SFDVKD. CDR3 residues: CATISRATGELFF.

The V call is TRBV7-2, the J call TRBJ2-1. The CDR3 spans 18 residues. Looked up from germline, CDR1 is SGHTA and CDR2 is FQGNSA. The CDR3 is CASSLAGFRSTNYNEQFF.